This TCR beta chain emerged from a study of human T cells and chemical hapten exposure. General study findings and limits: Against controls, expanded TCRs gave rise to significantly more large CDR3 similarity clusters. DPC sensitization left the count of TCRs above 1 in 1000 unchanged.

Time point given: pre-sensitization, week 0. Treatment indicated: therapeutic diphenylcyclopropenone sensitization with weekly scalp DPC. TCRdb redid the calling of the RACE reads with MiXCR, one entry per CDR3 protein. The sample yields around 330,000 distinct CDR3 sequences, around 5% seen once. This clonotype was detected a few times. Its specificity is unknown. The germline V gene has CDR1 LGHNA and CDR2 YNFKEQ. The CDR3 has 16 amino acids. Trimming removed 0 bases from V and 4 bases from J, with 15 bases in between. Sequencing was performed on whole blood, taken in connection with sensitization to the hapten diphenylcyclopropenone (DPC). The TCR sequence derives from a woman aged 18-29 years with alopecia areata. Some clones in this sample may be carry-over from other donors' samples. The rearrangement links TRBV4-2 to TRBJ2-5; perhaps TRBD1 as D (6 bases). CDR3 in amino acids: CASSQERFRGLETQYF. In nucleotides, the CDR3 is TGTGCCAGCAGCCAAGAGAGGTTTAGGGGGTTAGAGACCCAGTACTTC.